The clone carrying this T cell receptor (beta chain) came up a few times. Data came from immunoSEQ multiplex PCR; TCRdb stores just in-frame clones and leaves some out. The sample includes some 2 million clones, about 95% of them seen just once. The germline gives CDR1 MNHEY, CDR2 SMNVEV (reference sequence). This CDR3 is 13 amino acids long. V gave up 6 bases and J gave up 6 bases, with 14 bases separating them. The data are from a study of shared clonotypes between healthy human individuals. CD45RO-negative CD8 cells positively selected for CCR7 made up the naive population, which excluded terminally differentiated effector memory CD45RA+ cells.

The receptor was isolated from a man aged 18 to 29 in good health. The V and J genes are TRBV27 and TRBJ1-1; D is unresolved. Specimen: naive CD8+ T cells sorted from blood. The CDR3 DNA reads TGTGCCAGCAGCATGGGGAATGGGGCTGAAGCTTTCTTT. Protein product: CASSMGNGAEAFF.